The rows below give T cell receptor beta chains drawn from one sample of a study of human T cells and chemical hapten exposure. One entry per CDR3 protein results from TCRdb running MiXCR on the RACE reads. Of tens of thousands of distinct CDR3 sequences in the sample, roughly 7.1% were seen once. The sequenced sample was whole blood, obtained in connection with sensitization to the hapten diphenylcyclopropenone (DPC). These receptors all stem from a woman aged 30 to 39 with alopecia areata. Some clones in this sample may be carry-over from other donors' samples. The CDR3 runs from the conserved cysteine through the conserved F or W. The D gene is left open where the match is weak. The size entry is marked missing in some rows and otherwise reads once, few, many or a size class.

clone_size j_call d_call v_call cdr3_nt cdr3_aa
few TRBJ2-4 TRBD2 TRBV11-2 TGTGCCAGCAGCAGCGGGACCTTCCTAAACATTCAGTACTTC CASSSGTFLNIQYF
many TRBJ2-7 TRBD2 TRBV29-1 TGCAGCGCGTTGTCTGCGGTGGGAGGGAGGGAGCAGTACTTC CSALSAVGGREQYF
once TRBJ1-2 TRBD1 TRBV10-3 TGTGCCATCAGGGGGGAACAGGGGGGTTATTATGGCTACACCTTC CAIRGEQGGYYGYTF
few TRBJ1-2 . TRBV7-2 TGTGCCAGCAGCTTCGGGGACCGTGGCTACACCTTC CASSFGDRGYTF
. TRBJ1-6 TRBD1 TRBV6-6 TGTGCCAGCAGGCCCTGGACAGGGGGCACTTCACCCCTCCACTTT CASRPWTGGTSPLHF
few TRBJ1-1 TRBD1 TRBV29-1 TGCAGCGTTGGACAGGGGGTCAACACTGAAGCTTTCTTT CSVGQGVNTEAFF
few TRBJ2-2 TRBD2 TRBV7-9 TGTGCCAGCTACCCCAAGGCCCCACTAGCGGGGGGGCCACGTGACACCGGGGAGCTGTTTTTT CASYPKAPLAGGPRDTGELFF
. TRBJ1-2 . TRBV19 TGTGCCAGTAGTGACCGGCGGACGGGCATAAACTATGGCTACACCTTC CASSDRRTGINYGYTF
many TRBJ1-1 . TRBV5-1 TGCGCCAGCAGCTTGGCCCCTGGGAGGAACACTGAAGCTTTCTTT CASSLAPGRNTEAFF
many TRBJ1-2 TRBD1 TRBV20-1 TGCAGTGCTAGGGATAGGACAGGCATGAATTATAACTATGGCTACACCTTC CSARDRTGMNYNYGYTF
many TRBJ1-1 . TRBV11-2 TGTGCCAGCAGCCTAACGGAAGCCTCAGCTGAAGCTTTCTTT CASSLTEASAEAFF
many TRBJ2-3 . TRBV4-1 TGCGCCAGCAGCCAAGGGGGAGCGCAGTATTTT CASSQGGAQYF
few TRBJ1-4 . TRBV6-5 TGTGCCAGCAGGCCCCCGTCGGGAGCTAATGAAAAACTGTTTTTT CASRPPSGANEKLFF
many TRBJ2-1 TRBD2 TRBV20-1 TGCAGTGCTATGCTCGGGGCGGGGGGGCATGAGCAGCTCTTC CSAMLGAGGHEQLF
. TRBJ1-6 TRBD1 TRBV10-3 TGTGCCATCAGTGACGACAGGGATTCACCCCTCCACTTT CAISDDRDSPLHF
few TRBJ2-2 . TRBV27 TGTGCCAGCAGTTTGGCCAGGGCCCGGGTCACCGGGGAGCTGTTTTTT CASSLARARVTGELFF
many TRBJ2-7 . TRBV24-1 TGTGCCACCAGTGATTTGCAGGGCACCCACGTCGAGCAGTACTTC CATSDLQGTHVEQYF
many TRBJ1-5 . TRBV6-6 TGTGCCAGCAGTTACTCGCCACAGGGTGGCAATCAGCCCCAGCATTTT CASSYSPQGGNQPQHF